This T cell receptor beta chain was identified during a study of T cells after yellow fever vaccination. CDR3 length: 14 residues. CDR1 is SGHTA, CDR2 FQGNSA, per germline. Trimming took 8 bases from V and 0 from J, leaving 12 bases between them. There are many counts of this clonotype. One entry per CDR3 protein results from TCRdb running MiXCR on the 5' RACE reads. The sample consists of hundreds of thousands of distinct CDR3 sequences, 15% to 20% of them appearing once. This chain joins TRBV7-2 and TRBJ2-3, with a weak D call TRBD2 (7 bases). This material consisted of PBMCs, taken before the yellow fever booster vaccination. This TCR was sampled from a man aged 18 to 29 who received the YFV17D yellow fever vaccine. The CDR3 region is CASGRGASTDTQYF. CDR3 coding DNA: TGTGCCAGCGGCCGGGGGGCCAGCACAGATACGCAGTATTTT.